Detailed here is one TCR beta chain. These data originate in a study of beta chain features in type 1 diabetes. TCRB transcripts that were expressed got sequenced, as all of the isolated RNA had been reverse transcribed. TCRdb's table, derived via immunoSEQ multiplex PCR, lists solely in-frame clones and lacks some. The sample comprises a few hundred thousand clones, around 26% of which are singletons, and 3.5% to 4.5% rests with the top ten. This CDR3 has 12 amino acids. CDR1 SEHNR and CDR2 FQNEAQ come from the germline V gene (reference sequence). V shed 1 base and J shed 6 bases, with 6 bases lying between them.

Sequenced: central memory CD4+ T cells from blood. The chain is built from TRBV7-9 and TRBJ1-2; D call uncertain. The TCR comes from a man younger than 40 in good health. CDR3 in DNA: TGTGCCAGCAGCTTAGATTGGAATGGCTACACCTTC. Its protein is CASSLDWNGYTF.